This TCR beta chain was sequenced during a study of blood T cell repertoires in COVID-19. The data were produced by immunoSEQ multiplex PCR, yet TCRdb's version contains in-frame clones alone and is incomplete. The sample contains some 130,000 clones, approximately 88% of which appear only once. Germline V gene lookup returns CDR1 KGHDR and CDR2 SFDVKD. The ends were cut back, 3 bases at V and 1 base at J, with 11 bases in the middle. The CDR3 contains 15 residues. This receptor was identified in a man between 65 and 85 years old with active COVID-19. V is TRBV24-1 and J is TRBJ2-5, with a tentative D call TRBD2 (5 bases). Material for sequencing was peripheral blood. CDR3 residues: CATSDPKRLQETQYF. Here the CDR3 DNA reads TGTGCCACCAGTGATCCCAAGCGGCTCCAAGAGACCCAGTACTTC.